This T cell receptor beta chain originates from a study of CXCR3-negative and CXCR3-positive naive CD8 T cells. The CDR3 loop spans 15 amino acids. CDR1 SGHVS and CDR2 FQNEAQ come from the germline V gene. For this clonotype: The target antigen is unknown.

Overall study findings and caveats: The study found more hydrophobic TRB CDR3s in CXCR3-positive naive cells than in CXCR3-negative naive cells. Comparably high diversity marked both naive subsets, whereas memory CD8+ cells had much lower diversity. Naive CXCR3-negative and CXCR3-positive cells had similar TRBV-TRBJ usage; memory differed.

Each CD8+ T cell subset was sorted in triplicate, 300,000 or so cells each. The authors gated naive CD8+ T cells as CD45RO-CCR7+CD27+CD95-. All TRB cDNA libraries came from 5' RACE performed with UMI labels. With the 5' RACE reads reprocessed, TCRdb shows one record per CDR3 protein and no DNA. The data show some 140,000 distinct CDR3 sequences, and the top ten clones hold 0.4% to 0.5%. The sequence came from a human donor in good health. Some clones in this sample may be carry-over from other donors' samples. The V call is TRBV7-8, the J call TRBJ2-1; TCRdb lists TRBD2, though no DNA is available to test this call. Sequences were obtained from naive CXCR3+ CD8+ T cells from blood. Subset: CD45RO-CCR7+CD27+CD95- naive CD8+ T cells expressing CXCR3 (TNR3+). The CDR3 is CASSFQAGGYNEQFF. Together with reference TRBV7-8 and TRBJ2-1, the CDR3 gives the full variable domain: GAGVSQSPRYKVAKRGQDVALRCDPISGHVSLFWYQQALGQGPEFLTYFQNEAQLDKSGLPSDRFFAERPEGSVSTLKIQRTQQEDSAVYLCASSFQAGGYNEQFFGPGTRLTVL.